The sequence of this T cell receptor beta chain was determined in a study of blood T cell repertoires in COVID-19. Study background: There were acute and convalescent COVID-19 samples, and they came from the United States, Italy and Spain.

All enrollees were roughly 18 to 89 years old and from roughly 26 US areas. Self-reported history from a screening survey and questionnaire set each donor's cohort. Trimming at V came to 6 bases and at J to 1 base, leaving 8 bases not matched to a gene. The germline CDR1 and CDR2 sequences are SGHTA and FQGNSA. This CDR3 contains 15 residues. Measured with immunoSEQ multiplex PCR; TCRdb has only the in-frame clones, and not every one. The table lists about 190,000 clones, roughly 84% of them singletons. The gene calls are TRBV7-2 and TRBJ1-1, with 7 nucleotides matching TRBD1. The clonotype originates from a woman in her thirties who had been exposed to COVID-19. Sequencing input: PBMCs or T cells enriched from blood (not recorded which). CDR3 in DNA: TGTGCCAGCAGACAAAGGGACAGAGGGAACACTGAAGCTTTCTTT. Translation: CASRQRDRGNTEAFF. The entire variable domain, with the rest obtained from reference TRBV7-2 and TRBJ1-1, is as follows: GAGVSQSPSNKVTEKGKDVELRCDPISGHTALYWYRQSLGQGLEFLIYFQGNSAPDKSGLPSDRFSAERTGGSVSTLTIQRTQQEDSAVYLCASRQRDRGNTEAFFGQGTRLTVV.